This TCR beta chain was retrieved from a study of CD8+ T cells in alopecia areata. Study outcomes and limitations: Higher clonality was seen in lesional scalp than in normal scalp, especially in alopecia totalis/universalis.

This clone has a handful of counts. The antigen is not known. CDR3 size: 14 residues. Trimming stripped 3 bases from V and 4 bases from J, with 14 bases between. Germline values: CDR1 SGHDT, CDR2 YYEEEE. Extracted RNA was reverse transcribed into cDNA, the sequencing template. Assay: immunoSEQ multiplex PCR; the TCRdb copy retains only in-frame clones and omits some. The sample lists about 180,000 clones, about 55% occurring once. The sample's treatment: oral pan-JAK inhibitor, 5-10 mg twice daily. Sequencing was performed on CD8+ T cells sorted from blood, taken at week 24, from a patient treated with tofacitinib. The chain carries TRBV5-6 and TRBJ2-7, with a tentative D call TRBD1 (6 bases). The source is a human donor with alopecia areata. The CDR3, as DNA: TGTGCCAGCAGCTGGGGACGGACAGTGTACGAGCAGTACTTC. Translated, it gives CASSWGRTVYEQYF.